The 6 T cell receptor beta chains presented below share a single source sample, sequenced in a study of blood T cells in healthy people across ages. A second PCR, run for about 6 to 12 cycles, used a sample-barcoded 5' primer plus a J-beta primer mix. TCRdb fed the 5' RACE reads into MiXCR, producing one record per CDR3 protein. The sample shows about 1.8 million distinct CDR3 sequences, about 50% of them seen only once. The sample comprised blood. These receptor sequences come from a woman aged 40 to 50 in good health.

The V and J genes are TRBV15 and TRBJ2-4, with 12 bases that match TRBD1. Trimming at V came to 2 bases and at J to 8 bases, leaving 10 bases not matched to a gene. The CDR3 is made up of 17 amino acids. Germline loops: CDR1 LNHNV, CDR2 YYDKDF (reference sequence). CDR3 in amino acids: CATSRSGTGGPQDIQYF. CDR3 coding DNA: TGTGCCACCAGCAGATCCGGGACAGGGGGCCCCCAGGACATTCAGTACTTC.

Of note for this clonotype: A read error may produce the germline difference seen at one junction end. V usage is TRBV20-1 and J usage is TRBJ1-2; D gene uncertain. This CDR3 is built from 10 residues. From germline, CDR1 is DFQATT and CDR2 SNEGSKA (reference sequence). Written as DNA, the CDR3 is TGCAGTGCCCTGGGGTATGGCCACACCTTC. Translation gives CSALGYGHTF.

This clonotype was detected only a few times. The genes are TRBV27 and TRBJ2-1, with a possible D match to TRBD1 (5 bases). The CDR3 contains 15 residues. Germline V gene lookup returns CDR1 MNHEY and CDR2 SMNVEV (reference sequence). The germline V and J ends were trimmed by 2 bases and 2 bases, with 10 bases remaining between them. The CDR3 sequence: CASSLTGPPYNEQFF. DNA for the CDR3: TGTGCCAGCAGTTTAACAGGACCACCCTACAATGAGCAGTTCTTC.

The chain carries TRBV28 and TRBJ2-4; tentatively, D is TRBD1 (6 bases). This CDR3 is built from 15 residues. CDR1 and CDR2 (germline): MDHEN, SYDVKM. V dropped 8 bases and J dropped 7 bases, with 21 bases sitting between them. In DNA, the CDR3 is TGTGCCAGCCTCCCCCCCGGCAGGGGAAGGAACATTCAGTACTTC. Amino acids: CASLPPGRGRNIQYF. Full variable domain (rest looked up from reference TRBV28 and TRBJ2-4): DVKVTQSSRYLVKRTGEKVFLECVQDMDHENMFWYRQDPGLGLRLIYFSYDVKMKEKGDIPEGYSVSREKKERFSLILESASTNQTSMYLCASLPPGRGRNIQYFGAGTRLSVL.

The chain has TRBV29-1 and TRBJ2-3, with D uncertain. V shed 4 bases and J shed 1 base, with 15 bases lying between them. CDR1 and CDR2 from the germline V gene are SQVTM and ANQGSEA. This CDR3 region has 15 residues. The DNA for the CDR3 is TGCAGCGTTGTGCGTGCACCTGGGGGCACAGATACGCAGTATTTT. This sequence encodes CSVVRAPGGTDTQYF.

The chain employs TRBV6-5 and TRBJ1-1; D ambiguous. CDR1 is MNHEY and CDR2 is SVGAGI in the germline V gene. Between the trimmed V and J ends, which lost 11 bases and 1 base, there was a span of 8 bases. This CDR3 has 11 amino acids. The CDR3 DNA sequence: TGTGCCGCGGGGAGGAACACTGAAGCTTTCTTT. Its translation: CAAGRNTEAFF.